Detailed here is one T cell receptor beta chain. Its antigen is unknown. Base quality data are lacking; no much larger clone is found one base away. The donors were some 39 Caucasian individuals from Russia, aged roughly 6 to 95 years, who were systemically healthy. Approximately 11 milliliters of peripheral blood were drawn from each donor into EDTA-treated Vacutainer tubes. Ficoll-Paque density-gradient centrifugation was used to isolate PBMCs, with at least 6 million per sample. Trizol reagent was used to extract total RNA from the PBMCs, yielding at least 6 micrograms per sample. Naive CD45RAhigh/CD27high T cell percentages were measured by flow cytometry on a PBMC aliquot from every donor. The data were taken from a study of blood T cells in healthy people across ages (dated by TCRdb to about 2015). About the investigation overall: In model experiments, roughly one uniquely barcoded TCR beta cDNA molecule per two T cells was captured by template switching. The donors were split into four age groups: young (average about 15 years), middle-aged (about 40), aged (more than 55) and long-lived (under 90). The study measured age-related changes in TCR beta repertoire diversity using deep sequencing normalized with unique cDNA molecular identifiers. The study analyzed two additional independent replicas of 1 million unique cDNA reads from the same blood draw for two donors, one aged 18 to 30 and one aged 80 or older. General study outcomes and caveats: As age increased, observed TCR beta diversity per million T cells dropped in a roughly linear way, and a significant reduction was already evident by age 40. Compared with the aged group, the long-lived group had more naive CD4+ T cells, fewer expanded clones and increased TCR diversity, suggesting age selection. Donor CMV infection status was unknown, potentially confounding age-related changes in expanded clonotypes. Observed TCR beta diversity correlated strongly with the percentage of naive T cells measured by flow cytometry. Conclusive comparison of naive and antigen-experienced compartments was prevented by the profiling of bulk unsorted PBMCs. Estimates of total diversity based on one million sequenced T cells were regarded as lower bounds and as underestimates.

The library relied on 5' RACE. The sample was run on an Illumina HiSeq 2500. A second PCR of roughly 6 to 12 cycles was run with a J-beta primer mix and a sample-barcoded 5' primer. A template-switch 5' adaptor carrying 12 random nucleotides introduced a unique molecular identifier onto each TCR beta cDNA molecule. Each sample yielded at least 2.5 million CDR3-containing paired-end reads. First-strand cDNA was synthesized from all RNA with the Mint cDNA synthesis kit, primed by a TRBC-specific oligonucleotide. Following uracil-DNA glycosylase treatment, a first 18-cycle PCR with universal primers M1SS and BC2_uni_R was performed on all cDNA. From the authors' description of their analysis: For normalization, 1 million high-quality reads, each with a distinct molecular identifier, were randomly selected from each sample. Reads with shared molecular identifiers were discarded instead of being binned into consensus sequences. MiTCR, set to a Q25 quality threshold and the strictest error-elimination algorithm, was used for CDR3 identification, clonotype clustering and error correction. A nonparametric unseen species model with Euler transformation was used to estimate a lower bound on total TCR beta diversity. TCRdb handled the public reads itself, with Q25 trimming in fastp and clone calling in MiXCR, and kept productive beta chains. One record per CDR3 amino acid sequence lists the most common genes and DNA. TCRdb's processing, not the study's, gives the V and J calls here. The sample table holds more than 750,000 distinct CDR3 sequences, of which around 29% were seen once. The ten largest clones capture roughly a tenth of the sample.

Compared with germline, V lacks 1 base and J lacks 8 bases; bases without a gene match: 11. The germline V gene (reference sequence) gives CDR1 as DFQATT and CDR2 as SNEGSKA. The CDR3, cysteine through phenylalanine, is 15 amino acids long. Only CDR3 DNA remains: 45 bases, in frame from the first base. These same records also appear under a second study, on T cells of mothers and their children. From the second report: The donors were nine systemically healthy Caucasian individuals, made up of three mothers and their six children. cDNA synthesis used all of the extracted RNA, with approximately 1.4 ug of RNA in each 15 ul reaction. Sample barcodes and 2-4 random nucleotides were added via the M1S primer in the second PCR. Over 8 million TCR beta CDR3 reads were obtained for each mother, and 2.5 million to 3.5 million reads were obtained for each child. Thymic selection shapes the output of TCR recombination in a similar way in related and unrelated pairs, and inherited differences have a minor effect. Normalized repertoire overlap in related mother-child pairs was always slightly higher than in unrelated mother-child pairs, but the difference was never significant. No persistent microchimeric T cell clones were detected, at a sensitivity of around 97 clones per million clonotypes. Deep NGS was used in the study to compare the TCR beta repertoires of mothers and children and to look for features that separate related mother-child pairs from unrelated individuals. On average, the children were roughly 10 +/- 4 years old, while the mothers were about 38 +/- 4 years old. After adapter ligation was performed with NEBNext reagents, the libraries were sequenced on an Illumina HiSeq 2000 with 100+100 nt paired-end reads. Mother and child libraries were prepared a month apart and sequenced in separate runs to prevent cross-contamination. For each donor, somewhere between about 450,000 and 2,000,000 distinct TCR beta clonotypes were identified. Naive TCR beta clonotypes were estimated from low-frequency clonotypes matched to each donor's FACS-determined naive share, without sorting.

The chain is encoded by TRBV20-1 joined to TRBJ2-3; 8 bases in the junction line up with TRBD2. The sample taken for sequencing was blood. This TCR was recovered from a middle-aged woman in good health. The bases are TGCAGTGCTAGAGTGGTCGGGGGGGCCCTTGCTACGCAGTATTTT. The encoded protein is CSARVVGGALATQYF.